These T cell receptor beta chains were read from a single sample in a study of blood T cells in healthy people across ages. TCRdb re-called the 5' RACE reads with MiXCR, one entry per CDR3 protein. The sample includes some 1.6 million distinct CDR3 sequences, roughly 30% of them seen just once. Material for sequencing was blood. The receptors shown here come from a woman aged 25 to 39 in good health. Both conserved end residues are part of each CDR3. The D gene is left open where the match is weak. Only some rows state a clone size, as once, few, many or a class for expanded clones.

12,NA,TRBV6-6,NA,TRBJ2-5,CASRSGLETQYF,TGTGCCAGTCGGTCAGGGTTGGAGACCCAGTACTTC
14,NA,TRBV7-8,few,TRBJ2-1,CASSGREFGNEQFF,TGTGCCAGCAGCGGTCGGGAGTTTGGGAATGAGCAGTTCTTC
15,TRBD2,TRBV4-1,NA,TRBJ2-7,CASSQVGTSRNEQYF,TGCGCCAGCAGCCAAGTTGGGACTAGCAGAAACGAGCAGTACTTC
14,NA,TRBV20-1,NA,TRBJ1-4,CSASPQGFCEKLFF,TGCAGTGCTAGCCCGCAGGGGTTTTGTGAAAAACTGTTTTTT
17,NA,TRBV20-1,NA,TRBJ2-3,CSARDRGNRGGADTQYF,TGCAGTGCTAGAGACCGCGGTAACAGGGGCGGGGCAGATACGCAGTATTTT
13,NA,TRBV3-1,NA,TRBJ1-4,CASSQDLGEKLFF,TGTGCCAGCAGCCAAGATCTGGGAGAAAAACTGTTTTTT
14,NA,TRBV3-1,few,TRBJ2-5,CASSYRGIQETQYF,TGTGCCAGCAGCTATCGCGGGATCCAAGAGACCCAGTACTTC
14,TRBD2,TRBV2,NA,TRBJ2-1,CARDRTSGSYEQFF,TGTGCCAGAGATCGGACTAGCGGGAGCTATGAGCAGTTCTTC
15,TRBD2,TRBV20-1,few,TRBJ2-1,CSARDFEREYNEQFF,TGCAGTGCTAGAGATTTCGAGCGGGAGTACAATGAGCAGTTCTTC
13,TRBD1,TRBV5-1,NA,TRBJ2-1,CASRGTGSGEQFF,TGCGCCAGCAGGGGGACAGGTTCAGGTGAGCAGTTCTTC
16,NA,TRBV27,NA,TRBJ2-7,CASSALGHIRVYEQYF,TGTGCCAGCAGTGCACTAGGACACATTCGGGTCTACGAGCAGTACTTC
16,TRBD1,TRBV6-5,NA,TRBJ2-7,CASSPKGQWASYEQYF,TGTGCCAGCAGTCCAAAGGGACAGTGGGCCTCCTACGAGCAGTACTTC
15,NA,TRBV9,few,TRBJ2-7,CASSVDERISYEQYF,TGTGCCAGCAGCGTAGACGAGCGGATCTCCTACGAGCAGTACTTC
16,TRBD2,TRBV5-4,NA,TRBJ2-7,CASSFPVAGVTLEQYF,TGTGCCAGCAGCTTCCCGGTGGCGGGAGTGACGCTCGAGCAGTACTTC
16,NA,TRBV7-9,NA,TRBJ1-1,CASSLARTVLNTEAFF,TGTGCCAGCAGCTTAGCCCGGACAGTACTGAACACTGAAGCTTTCTTT
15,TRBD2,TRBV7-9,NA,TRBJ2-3,CASSSGTSLADTQYF,TGTGCCAGCAGCTCCGGGACTAGCTTAGCAGATACGCAGTATTTT
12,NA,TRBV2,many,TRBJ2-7,CASTQDGYEQYF,TGTGCCAGCACTCAGGACGGGTACGAGCAGTACTTC
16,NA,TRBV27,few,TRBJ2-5,CASSLSAGAHGETQYF,TGTGCCAGCAGTTTATCCGCCGGGGCGCATGGGGAGACCCAGTACTTC
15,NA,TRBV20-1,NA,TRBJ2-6,CSARDSASGANVLTF,TGCAGTGCTAGAGATAGCGCCTCTGGGGCCAACGTCCTGACTTTC
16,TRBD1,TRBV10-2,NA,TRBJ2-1,CASSATDRVVGNEQFF,TGCGCCAGCAGTGCCACCGACAGGGTGGTGGGCAATGAGCAGTTCTTC
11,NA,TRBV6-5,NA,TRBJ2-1,CASGERYEQFF,TGTGCCAGCGGGGAGCGATATGAGCAGTTCTTC
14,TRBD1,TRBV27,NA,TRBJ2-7,CASMRTGVSHEQYF,TGTGCCAGCATGAGGACAGGGGTTTCCCACGAGCAGTACTTC
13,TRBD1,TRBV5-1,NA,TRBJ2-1,CASSTEQGILQFF,TGCGCCAGCAGCACCGAACAGGGGATTTTGCAGTTCTTC
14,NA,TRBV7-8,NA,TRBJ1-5,CASSGEGLQQPQHF,TGTGCCAGCAGCGGGGAGGGTTTGCAGCAGCCCCAGCATTTT
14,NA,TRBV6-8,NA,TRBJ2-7,CASSYFEPRREQYF,TGTGCCAGCAGTTACTTCGAACCGAGACGAGAGCAGTACTTC
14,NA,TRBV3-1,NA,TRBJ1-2,CASSPPYSNYGYTF,TGTGCCAGCAGCCCTCCATACAGCAACTATGGCTACACCTTC
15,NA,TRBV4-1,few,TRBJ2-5,CASSQDPGLQETQYF,TGCGCCAGCAGCCAAGACCCGGGACTGCAAGAGACCCAGTACTTC
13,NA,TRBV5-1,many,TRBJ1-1,CASSLGGLTEAFF,TGCGCCAGCAGCTTGGGGGGGCTAACTGAAGCTTTCTTT
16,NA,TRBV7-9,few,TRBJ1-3,CASSQQGGSSGNTIYF,TGTGCCAGCAGCCAGCAAGGCGGAAGCTCTGGAAACACCATATATTTT